This T cell receptor (beta chain) was sequenced in a study of breast tumors, draining lymph nodes, adjacent tissues. TCRdb used MiXCR to reprocess the multiplex PCR reads, holding one entry per CDR3 protein. This table holds over 60,000 distinct CDR3 sequences, around 43% found once. Specimen: breast tumor tissue. This TCR came from a female donor with breast cancer. Some clones in this sample may be carry-over from other donors' samples.

As DNA, the CDR3 is TGTGCCAGCAGCTTAGCACGGGGAGGACTAGCGGGAGACCGTGAGCAGTTCTTC. It is translated as CASSLARGGLAGDREQFF. The gene calls are TRBV7-6 and TRBJ2-1; 13 bases line up with TRBD2. CDR3 length: 18 residues. The V segment lost 0 bases and the J segment 9 bases; nucleotides outside the gene matches: 11. Germline V CDR1 and CDR2: SGHVS, FNYEAQ.